This T cell receptor (beta chain) was observed in a study of T cell responses to AZD1222 COVID-19 vaccine (dated by TCRdb to about 2021). Study-level background: AZD1222 recipients given second doses at about 4 weeks or at about 12 weeks were pooled, since spike-specific TCR depth and breadth were not found to differ between the two schedules. TCR sequencing covered fewer than 250 trial participants: 200 to 220 given two doses of AZD1222 and approximately 25 given two doses of MenACWY control vaccine. Trial participants were enrolled by age into 18-55, 56-69 and 70-plus year subgroups, with about 150, 27 and 61 TCR-sequenced participants respectively.

Comment on this clone: Its antigen is still unknown. Base-call qualities are not available, and no considerably larger clone is one nucleotide away.

This sample's time point label indicates: baseline before first vaccination. Samples from vaccinated people were obtained from the UK trials COV001 and COV002, which included a single-blind randomized controlled phase 2/3 trial of AZD1222 (ChAdOx1 nCoV-19) in healthy adults. Trial participant PBMC samples were collected at day 0 and day 28 after the second dose for TCRbeta chain sequencing. The CDR3 regions of human TCRbeta chains were subjected to immunosequencing. Processing in the source paper ran as follows. Repertoire TCRs were matched against a reference library of SARS-CoV-2-specific TCRs generated with the MIRA antigen-specificity platform. Breadth was defined as the fraction of unique TCRs that were SARS-CoV-2-associated, and depth was defined as the fraction of total T cells that were SARS-CoV-2-associated. Using the MIRA data, each spike-specific TCR was assigned both to the spike region to which the TCR was reactive and to a CD4 or CD8 class. Log10-transformed breadth and depth values were compared by one-way ANOVA with Sidak's multiple comparisons tests. Sourced from immuneACCESS, this table was stored by TCRdb with only in-frame sequences that have V and J called. A share of the clones is absent; for the studies checked, an unresolved V gene accounts for under half, and the remainder has no known explanation. The DNA gave D and trimming, while V, J and clone size come from that table. A total of 75,000 to 100,000 clones appear in this sample, roughly 90% of them only once. 2.5% to 3% of the sample comes from the top ten.

Paper-wide results and their limitations: Participants were mostly white British and included more females than males, and it was suggested by the authors that clonal diversity may have been underestimated. In the small 56-69-year group, the increase in depth fell short of significance, most likely because of low power. After two AZD1222 doses, spike-specific TCR breadth and depth were significantly higher than at day 0 and than in MenACWY recipients. Vaccine-associated CD4 TCRs spanned the whole spike protein, with dominant responses in regions 160-218 and 743-854. Because no day 14 peak-response samples were available, the repertoires could be characterized only after the peak T cell response. Nearly half of unique spike-specific TCRs reportedly recognized epitopes outside regions mutated in the B.1.351 and B.1.1.7 variants. Only five or six AZD1222 recipients were SARS-CoV-2 seropositive at baseline, limiting conclusions about previously exposed vaccinees.

The sample here was peripheral blood, taken on day 0 of AZD1222 vaccination. The source is an adult in good health.

This receptor carries the CDR3 CASSQDPWREPTNEKLFF. DNA sequence: TGTGCCAGCAGCCAAGATCCTTGGAGGGAACCAACTAATGAAAAACTGTTTTTT. Recombination connected TRBV3-1 (or the pseudogene TRBV3-2) to TRBJ1-4, with no confidently assigned D gene. The CDR3, from cysteine to phenylalanine, totals 18 residues. The entry retains the CDR3 DNA only, 54 bases that are in frame from base 1. In the germline V gene (reference sequence), CDR1 corresponds to LGHDT and CDR2 to YNNKEL. V drops 0 bases and J drops 0 bases, leaving 14 bases in between.